These 15 T cell receptor beta chains originate from one sample sequenced in a study of blood T cells in healthy people across ages. A second PCR of roughly 6 to 12 cycles used a sample-barcoded 5' primer and a J-beta primer mix. TCRdb independently ran MiXCR on the 5' RACE reads; one entry per CDR3 protein. The data contain around 870,000 distinct CDR3 sequences, about 30% of them singletons. The specimen sequenced was blood. Receptors originate from a woman aged 80 or over in good health.

The chain combines TRBV7-2 with TRBJ2-5, with D possibly TRBD2 on 7 matching bases. The better agreement between TRBJ2-7 and the DNA end casts doubt on the J call. CDR3 length equals 15 residues. Germline loops: CDR1 SGHTA, CDR2 FQGNSA. CDR3 DNA sequence: TGTGCCAGCAGCTGGGGGACGGGGGGCCCCTACGAGCAGTACTTC. This sequence encodes CASSWGTGGPYEQYF.

The gene calls are TRBV29-1 and TRBJ2-7, with TRBD1 as a possible D gene (5 bases). CDR1 SQVTM and CDR2 ANQGSEA come from the germline V gene. The CDR3 has 15 amino acids. The V end lost 4 bases, the J end lost 4 bases, and 20 bases lay between the germline ends. In nucleotides, the CDR3 is TGCAGCGTTGGGAGTACAGGACACCCCTCGTACGAGCAGTACTTC. Residues: CSVGSTGHPSYEQYF.

The gene calls are TRBV12-3 or TRBV12-4 and TRBJ2-1; D unresolved. V gave up 3 bases and J gave up 10 bases, with 13 bases separating them. This CDR3 contains 13 residues. CDR3 protein: CASSFEQPGEQFF. The CDR3 DNA reads TGTGCCAGCAGTTTTGAACAGCCTGGCGAGCAGTTCTTC.

There are a few counts of this clonotype. The genes are TRBV20-1 and TRBJ2-3; TRBD2 aligns across 9 bases. V was clipped by 3 bases and J by 4 bases; unmatched bases: 8. The CDR3 extends over 15 amino acids. CDR1 and CDR2 from the germline V gene are DFQATT and SNEGSKA (reference sequence). The CDR3 DNA sequence: TGCAGTGCTAGCCCACTAGCGGGTGAGGCAGATACGCAGTATTTT. Translating it yields CSASPLAGEADTQYF.

This chain joins TRBV5-6 and TRBJ1-2; 8 bases are shared with TRBD1. The CDR3 is 14 residues long. Unmatched junction bases numbered 3, after V lost 0 bases and J lost 5 bases. The germline gives CDR1 SGHDT, CDR2 YYEEEE. CDR3: CASSLGRGRYGYTF. CDR3 nucleotides: TGTGCCAGCAGCTTGGGCAGGGGGCGGTATGGCTACACCTTC. Combining the CDR3 with reference TRBV5-6 and TRBJ1-2 gives the whole variable domain DAGVTQSPTHLIKTRGQQVTLRCSPKSGHDTVSWYQQALGQGPQFIFQYYEEEERQRGNFPDRFSGHQFPNYSSELNVNALLLGDSALYLCASSLGRGRYGYTFGSGTRLTVV.

This clonotype appeared many times. The chain combines TRBV4-3 with TRBJ2-6, with 7 nucleotides matching TRBD1. Trimming removed 4 bases from V and 0 bases from J; junction bases left unmatched: 9. This CDR3 is 18 amino acids long. Germline CDR1 is LGHNA and CDR2 is YSLEER. DNA of the CDR3: TGCGCCAGCAGCCCGCTCGGGACAGAGGGCTCTGGGGCCAACGTCCTGACTTTC. It yields the protein CASSPLGTEGSGANVLTF.

For this clonotype: A single base separates this from a much larger clone, so it may be a read error. This rearrangement joins TRBV5-1 to TRBJ1-2, with D maybe TRBD1 (6 bases). Germline CDR1 is SGHRS and CDR2 is YFSETQ. This CDR3 spans 15 amino acids. CDR3 region: CASSYRVDSNYGCTF. The CDR3 DNA sequence: TGCGCCAGCAGCTACAGGGTGGACAGTAACTATGGCTGCACCTTC.

This clonotype turned up a few times. V is TRBV7-2 and J is TRBJ2-1, with a weak D call TRBD2 (5 bases). The V and J ends lost 5 bases and 5 bases respectively, with 16 bases between them. The CDR3 loop spans 15 amino acids. Germline loops: CDR1 SGHTA, CDR2 FQGNSA. This chain's CDR3 is CASSARGTGDNEQFF. CDR3 nucleotides: TGTGCCAGCAGCGCCCGGGGTACCGGGGACAATGAGCAGTTCTTC.

In regard to this clonotype: A much larger clone differs from this one at a single base, so this may be a read error. The CDR3 sequence: CASSVRMTEEDEKLFF. CDR3 coding DNA: TGCGCCAGCAGCGTCCGAATGACAGAGGAGGACGAAAAACTGTTTTTT. This rearrangement joins TRBV4-1 to TRBJ1-4; D perhaps matches TRBD1 (5 bases). The CDR3 totals 16 residues. Germline V lookup: CDR1 MGHRA, CDR2 YSYEKL. Trimming stripped 5 bases from V and 8 bases from J, with 21 bases between.

This clonotype was recorded many times. The chain has TRBV7-9 and TRBJ2-3, with TRBD2 matching 8 bases. Trimming cost V 1 base and J 2 bases; bases outside gene matches: 5. The CDR3 runs 16 residues. Germline lookup yields CDR1 SEHNR and CDR2 FQNEAQ (reference sequence). The CDR3 bases are TGTGCCAGCAGCTTAGGTGGCGGGGGGATCACAGATACGCAGTATTTT. This codes for CASSLGGGGITDTQYF.

This clonotype was detected a few times. This may arise from a read error, as a much more abundant clone is one base away. This chain uses TRBV12-3 or TRBV12-4 with TRBJ2-3; D perhaps matches TRBD2 (6 bases). Trimming took off 6 bases at V and 6 bases at J, with 19 bases between the two ends. This CDR3 spans 15 amino acids. DNA of the CDR3: TGTGCCAGCAGCTCTAGACTAGTGGGGTCGGATACGCAGTATTTT. It is translated as CASSSRLVGSDTQYF.

This clonotype was recorded at least ten times. The rearrangement links TRBV7-9 to TRBJ2-5; D is undetermined. The germline CDR1 and CDR2 sequences are SEHNR and FQNEAQ (reference sequence). This CDR3 has 15 amino acids. V gave up 1 base and J gave up 2 bases, with 11 bases separating them. The CDR3 nucleotides are TGTGCCAGCAGCTTAGTGGGTCAGGAACAAGAGACCCAGTACTTC. As protein: CASSLVGQEQETQYF. Full variable domain (rest looked up from reference TRBV7-9 and TRBJ2-5): DTGVSQNPRHKITKRGQNVTFRCDPISEHNRLYWYRQTLGQGPEFLTYFQNEAQLEKSRLLSDRFSAERPKGSFSTLEIQRTEQGDSAMYLCASSLVGQEQETQYFGPGTRLLVL.

This clonotype has just a few counts. This sequence joins TRBV6-6 and TRBJ1-6; D uncertain. The V gene's germline CDR1 is MNHNY and CDR2 SVGAGI (reference sequence). There are 15 residues in the CDR3. The V end lost 4 bases, the J end lost 14 bases, and 21 bases lay between the germline ends. CDR3 bases: TGTGCCAGCAGTTCACTACAGAGTGAGTGGTTCTCCCTCCACTTT. Its translation is CASSSLQSEWFSLHF.

This clonotype has a count of ten or more. The chain uses TRBV19 and TRBJ2-1; the match to TRBD2 covers 9 bases. Germline loops: CDR1 LNHDA, CDR2 SQIVND (reference sequence). Germline trimming cut 6 bases from V and 1 base from J; bases unmatched to any gene: 4. The CDR3 length is 15 residues. The CDR3 loop reads CASRNSGGSYNEQFF. The DNA of the CDR3 is TGTGCCAGTAGGAATAGCGGGGGATCCTACAATGAGCAGTTCTTC.

The chain links TRBV6-6 to TRBJ2-2; D tentatively reads TRBD1 or TRBD2 (5 bases each). Trimming took off 5 bases at V and 2 bases at J, with 12 bases between the two ends. CDR3 size: 15 residues. The germline V gene has CDR1 MNHNY and CDR2 SVGAGI (reference sequence). The CDR3 DNA sequence: TGTGCCAGCAGTACTATGGGACCAAACACCGGGGAGCTGTTTTTT. Amino acids: CASSTMGPNTGELFF.